This TCR beta chain was recorded in a study of blood T cell repertoires in COVID-19. Study-level background: The study drew acute and convalescent COVID-19 samples from the United States, Italy and Spain. Nucleic acid was either cDNA or gDNA, and it came from T cells, B-cell-depleted T cells, or PBMCs.

Original processing notes: By means of reference gene primer amplification, nucleated cell counts were estimated. TCRdb keeps only in-frame clones here, not all; method: immunoSEQ multiplex PCR. The V and J calls and clone size are taken from that table; D and trimming were inferred from the DNA. The sample shows 130,000 or so clones, around 89% of them seen only once. Germline CDR1 is SNHLY and CDR2 is FYNNEI. J gave up 4 bases and V 7 bases, and 5 bases lay outside the gene matches. CDR3 size: 14 residues. The chain uses TRBV2 and TRBJ2-2; 8 bases align to TRBD1. Material for sequencing was peripheral blood. This sequence originates from a man between 65 and 79 years old with active or convalescent COVID-19. This CDR3 reads CASNTGGSTGELFF. CDR3 DNA: TGTGCCAGCAACACAGGGGGGAGCACCGGGGAGCTGTTTTTT.